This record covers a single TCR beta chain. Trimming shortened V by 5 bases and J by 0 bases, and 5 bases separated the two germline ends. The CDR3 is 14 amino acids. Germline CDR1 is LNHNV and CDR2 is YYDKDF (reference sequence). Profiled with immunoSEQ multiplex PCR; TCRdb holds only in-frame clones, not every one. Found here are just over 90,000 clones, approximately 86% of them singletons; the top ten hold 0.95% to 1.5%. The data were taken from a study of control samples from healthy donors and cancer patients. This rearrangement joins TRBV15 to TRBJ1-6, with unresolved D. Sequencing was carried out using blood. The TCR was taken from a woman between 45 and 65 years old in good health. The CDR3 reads CATSDISYNSPLHF. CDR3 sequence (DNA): TGTGCCACCAGCGATATCTCCTATAATTCACCCCTCCACTTT.